Detailed here is one T cell receptor (beta chain). Each cDNA molecule carried a unique molecular identifier. Using its own MiXCR run on the 5' RACE reads, TCRdb lists one record per CDR3 protein. The data contain tens of thousands of distinct CDR3 sequences, over 9% of them singletons. These data come from a study of early T cells in non-severe SARS-CoV-2 infection. There are 14 residues in the CDR3. V trimming: 8 bases; J trimming: 4 bases; junction bases outside the gene matches: 9. From germline, CDR1 is MDHEN and CDR2 SYDVKM. The sequence derives from an adult who was a healthcare worker with PCR-confirmed SARS-CoV-2 infection or an uninfected control (not recorded which). V usage is TRBV28 and J usage is TRBJ1-1, with 8 nucleotides matching TRBD1. The sample consisted of whole blood. CDR3 in DNA: TGTGCCAGCCAGGGGGCAGGGATTGCCACTGAAGCTTTCTTT. This translates into CASQGAGIATEAFF.